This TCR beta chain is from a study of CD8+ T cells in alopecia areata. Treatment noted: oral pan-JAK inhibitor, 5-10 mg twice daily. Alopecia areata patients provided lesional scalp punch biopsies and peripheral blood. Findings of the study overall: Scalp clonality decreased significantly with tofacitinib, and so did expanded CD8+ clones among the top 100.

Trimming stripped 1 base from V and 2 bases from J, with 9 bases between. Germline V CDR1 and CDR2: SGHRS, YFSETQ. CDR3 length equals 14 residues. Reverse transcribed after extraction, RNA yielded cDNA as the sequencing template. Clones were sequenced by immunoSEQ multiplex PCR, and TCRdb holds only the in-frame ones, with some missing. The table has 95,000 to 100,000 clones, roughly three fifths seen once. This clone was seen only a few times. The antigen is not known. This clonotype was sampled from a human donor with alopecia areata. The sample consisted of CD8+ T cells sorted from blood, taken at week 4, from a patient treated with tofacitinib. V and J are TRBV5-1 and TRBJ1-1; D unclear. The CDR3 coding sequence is TGCGCCAGCAGCTTGTTAACAGTTAACACTGAAGCTTTCTTT. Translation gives CASSLLTVNTEAFF. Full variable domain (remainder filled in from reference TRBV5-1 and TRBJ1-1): KAGVTQTPRYLIKTRGQQVTLSCSPISGHRSVSWYQQTPGQGLQFLFEYFSETQRNKGNFPGRFSGRQFSNSRSEMNVSTLELGDSALYLCASSLLTVNTEAFFGQGTRLTVV.